The text below deals with one T cell receptor beta chain. There is no known antigen for this receptor. These data are taken from a study of monozygotic twins with inflammatory bowel disease (dated by TCRdb to the late 2010s). About the study as a whole: In total, approximately 28 monozygotic twin pairs made up the full study: 19 Danish pairs, all IBD-discordant, plus nine German pairs, of which four were IBD-concordant and five were IBD-discordant. Within discordant pairs, disease-associated traits were sought mainly by comparing IBD patients with their genetically identical healthy co-twins. Each individual had, on average, about 151 000 unique TCRalpha sequences and 181 000 unique TCRbeta sequences available for analysis.

What the work shows at the level of the full study, not this receptor alone: Fewer clonotypes were shared with other individuals by IBD patients than by healthy twins, most markedly in patients showing signs of disease activity. No difference in repertoire similarity was observed between concordant and discordant twins, possibly owing to limited statistical power. Distinction between different T cell subtypes could not be achieved in the analysis. No single strong signal or clonotype linked to IBD turned up in the results, so the idea that one exists was not supported. Because patients were on differing immunosuppressive treatments, the repertoires may have picked up extra background noise and inter-individual variability. IBD patients had lower TCRbeta repertoire diversity, measured by the inverse Simpson index, than their healthy co-twins.

CDR1 MNHNS and CDR2 SASEGT are derived from the germline V gene. From its cysteine to its phenylalanine, the CDR3 spans 13 amino acids. Nucleotide data are not available. From each donor, an approximately 2.3 ml peripheral blood sample was collected into PAXgene tubes and kept at -80 degrees C. Without T cell sorting, total RNA was isolated from whole blood using the PAXgene blood miRNA kit on an automated QIAcube. Deep TCRalpha and TCRbeta repertoire profiling with unique molecular barcoding was performed on peripheral blood of monozygotic twin pairs concordant or discordant for inflammatory bowel disease. Smoking habits were recorded for all twin pairs, and each individual was classified as a current, former or never smoker. Receptor libraries were prepared by 5' RACE. Each TCR library was prepared from roughly 3.5 ug of total RNA. For each sample, cDNA synthesis with SMARTScribe reverse transcriptase was split into eight separate reactions. Unique molecular identifiers containing a 6-nucleotide sample barcode were introduced through template switching during cDNA synthesis. TCRalpha and TCRbeta cDNA was amplified in two nested PCRs of about 17 and 10 cycles, and bead purification was carried out after each PCR. Before amplification, the cDNA was treated with uracil DNA-glycosylase and purified using the QIAquick PCR purification kit. The second PCR added Illumina TruSeq-compatible adapters along with sample-specific barcodes. TapeStation and Qubit were used to check library quality and concentration, and about 4.5 ng of each library was pooled. The pooled libraries were sequenced with 2 x 100 bp reads and custom sequencing primers on an Illumina HiSeq2500 single-index Rapid Run. The authors' analysis ran thus. MiGEC version 1.2.6 was used for UMI-based consensus assembly, which corrected PCR and sequencing errors. MiXCR version 2.1.1 was used for V(D)J alignment, clonotype assembly and CDR3 extraction. Normalisation of gene usage, clonotype sharing and MAIT/NKT TCR abundance was achieved by analysing the top 1000, 10 000 and 20 000 clonotypes per sample. Diversity was computed as the inverse Simpson index with the vegan R package after downsampling to 27 000 UMIs. Paired Mann-Whitney U tests on discordant twin pairs were used, with Benjamini-Hochberg multiple-testing correction. TCRdb reprocessed the reads and assigns one entry to each CDR3 protein sequence, leaving out DNA. The V and J calls shown here were made by TCRdb, not taken from the authors' results. The sample's table lists a count of approximately 160,000 distinct CDR3 sequences. Jointly, the top ten make up 7.4% of the sample.

This TCR came from a human donor with ulcerative colitis or Crohn's disease, or a healthy co-twin of an affected twin (not recorded which). Sequencing was performed on blood. Here the chain combines TRBV6-1 and TRBJ1-2. CDR3 region: CASSVRVNYGYTF.